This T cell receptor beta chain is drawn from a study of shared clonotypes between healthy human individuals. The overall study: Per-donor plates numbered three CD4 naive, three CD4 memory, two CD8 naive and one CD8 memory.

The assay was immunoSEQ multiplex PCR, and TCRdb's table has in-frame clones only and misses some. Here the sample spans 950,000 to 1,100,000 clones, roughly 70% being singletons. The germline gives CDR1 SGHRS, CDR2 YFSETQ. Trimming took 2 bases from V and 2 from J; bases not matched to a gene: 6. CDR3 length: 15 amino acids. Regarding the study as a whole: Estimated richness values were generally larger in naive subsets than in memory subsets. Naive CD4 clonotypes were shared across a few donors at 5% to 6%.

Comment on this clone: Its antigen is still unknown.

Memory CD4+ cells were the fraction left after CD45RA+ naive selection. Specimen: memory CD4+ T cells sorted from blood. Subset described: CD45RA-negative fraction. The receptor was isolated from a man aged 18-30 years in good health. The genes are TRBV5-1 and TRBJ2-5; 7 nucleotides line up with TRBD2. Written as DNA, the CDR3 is TGCGCCAGCAGCTTTCAGGGAGGGGAGCAAGAGACCCAGTACTTC. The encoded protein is CASSFQGGEQETQYF.